This record covers a single TCR beta chain. Its target is unknown. The same CDR3 arises from other DNA sequences in this sample as well. The data were taken from a study of T cell responses to AZD1222 COVID-19 vaccine. The CDR3 sequence is 14 residues long. Trimming pared 0 bases from V and 2 bases from J, leaving 8 bases between. Germline V gene data show CDR1 as SGHRS and CDR2 as YFSETQ. Profiling relied on immunoSEQ multiplex PCR, and the TCRdb table lists in-frame clones only, not all of them. Among 95,000 to 150,000 clones, around 93% were seen once, and the ten largest hold around 8.2%. Second doses at about 4 or about 12 weeks were pooled. Findings of the study overall: No repertoire was sampled before or during the peak T cell response, only after it. Rises in breadth and depth of Spike-specific TCRs came after two AZD1222 doses. Only five to seven individuals given AZD1222 were seropositive at baseline.

The sequencing here drew on peripheral blood, taken 28 days after the second AZD1222 dose. The sequence was collected from an adult who received the AZD1222 COVID-19 vaccine. V is TRBV5-1 and J is TRBJ1-1; D remains ambiguous. The CDR3 region has the DNA TGCGCCAGCAGCTTGGACGGACTCAACACTGAAGCTTTCTTT. It is translated as CASSLDGLNTEAFF.